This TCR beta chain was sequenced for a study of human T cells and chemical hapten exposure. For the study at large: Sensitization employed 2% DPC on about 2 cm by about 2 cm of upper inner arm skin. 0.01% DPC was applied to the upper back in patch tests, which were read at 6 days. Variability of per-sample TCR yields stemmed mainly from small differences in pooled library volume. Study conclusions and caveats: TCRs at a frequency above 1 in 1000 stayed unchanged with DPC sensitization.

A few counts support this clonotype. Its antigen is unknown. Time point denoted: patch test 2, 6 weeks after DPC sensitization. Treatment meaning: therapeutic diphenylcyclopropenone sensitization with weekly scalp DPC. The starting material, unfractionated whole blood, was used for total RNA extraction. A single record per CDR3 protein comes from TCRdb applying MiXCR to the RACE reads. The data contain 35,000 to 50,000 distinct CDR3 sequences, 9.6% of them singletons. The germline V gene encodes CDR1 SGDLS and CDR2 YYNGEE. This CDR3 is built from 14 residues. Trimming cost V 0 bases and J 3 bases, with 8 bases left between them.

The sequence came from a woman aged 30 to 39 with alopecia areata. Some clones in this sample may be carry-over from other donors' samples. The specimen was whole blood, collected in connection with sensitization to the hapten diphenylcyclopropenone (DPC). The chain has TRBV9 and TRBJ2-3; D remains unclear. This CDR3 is CASSVELRTDTQYF. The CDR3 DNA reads TGTGCCAGCAGCGTAGAGCTGAGAACAGATACGCAGTATTTT.